These 3 T cell receptor beta chains were all obtained from the same sample, sequenced in a study of preoperative IRX-2 immunotherapy in early breast cancer. Using immunoSEQ multiplex PCR, the repertoire was profiled, and TCRdb retains in-frame clones only, with some absent. The table has around 28,000 clones, nearly 90% seen once; the top ten hold approximately 9.9%. Treatment noted: preoperative locoregional IRX-2 cytokine immunotherapy. Sampling was performed from a patient treated with IRX-2 immunotherapy. The receptor set was obtained from a human donor with breast cancer.

The chain carries TRBV6-1 and TRBJ2-7; D is perhaps TRBD1 (6 bases). Trimming cost V 4 bases and J 0 bases, with 10 bases left between them. This CDR3 contains 14 residues. Germline V CDR1 and CDR2: MNHNS, SASEGT. The CDR3: CASSALGASYEQYF. The CDR3 nucleotides are TGTGCCAGCAGTGCCCTGGGGGCCTCCTACGAGCAGTACTTC.

The V call is TRBV5-8, the J call TRBJ2-6; D assignment may be TRBD1 or TRBD2 (5 bases each). This CDR3 is 16 amino acids long. The V gene's germline CDR1 is SGHTS and CDR2 YDEGEE. V was shortened by 3 bases and J by 0 bases, with 10 bases between the two germline ends. The CDR3 sequence: CASSWGRISGANVLTF. The CDR3 bases are TGTGCCAGCAGCTGGGGACGTATCTCTGGGGCCAACGTCCTGACTTTC.

This rearrangement joins TRBV11-1 to TRBJ2-6, with D hard to call. The germline V gene encodes CDR1 SGHAT and CDR2 FQDESV (reference sequence). CDR3 length: 15 amino acids. Trimming cost V 5 bases and J 2 bases, with 10 bases left between them. CDR3: CASSPPWTGANVLTF. CDR3 DNA: TGTGCCAGCAGCCCACCTTGGACTGGGGCCAACGTCCTGACTTTC.